These 15 T cell receptor beta chains were all obtained from the same sample, sequenced in a study of CD8 T cells in ankylosing spondylitis. Each CDR3 protein is one row after TCRdb ran MiXCR on the 5' RACE reads. Found here are 250,000 or so distinct CDR3 sequences, 20% to 30% of them singletons; the top ten hold 0.61%. Sequencing used blood, either unsorted or a sorted T cell fraction (not recorded which). All receptors come from a male donor with ankylosing spondylitis or in good health (not recorded which).

There are many counts of this clonotype. The CDR3 region has the DNA TGTGCCAGCTCAAGGGACAAGGGGTCTGAGCAGTTCTTC. It yields the protein CASSRDKGSEQFF. V is TRBV18 and J is TRBJ2-1, with D possibly matching TRBD1 (6 bases). Trimming took off 5 bases at V and 9 bases at J, with 14 bases between the two ends. Germline V gives CDR1 KGHSH, CDR2 LQKENI. The CDR3 loop spans 13 amino acids.

This rearrangement joins TRBV28 to TRBJ2-7; TRBD1 aligns across 11 bases. J gave up 3 bases and V 1 base, and 2 bases lay outside the gene matches. Germline V gives CDR1 MDHEN, CDR2 SYDVKM. The CDR3 totals 15 residues. The CDR3 here is CASSLSDRGLYEQYF. In DNA, the CDR3 is TGTGCCAGCAGTTTATCGGACAGGGGGCTCTACGAGCAGTACTTC.

A few counts support this clonotype. This chain connects TRBV20-1 to TRBJ1-1; no firm D call. Deletions cut 4 bases from V and 3 bases from J, with 9 bases between. This CDR3 comprises 12 residues. CDR1 is DFQATT and CDR2 is SNEGSKA in the germline V gene (reference sequence). CDR3 sequence (DNA): TGCAGTGCTACCACTAGTTACACTGAAGCTTTCTTT. Translation gives CSATTSYTEAFF.

The chain carries TRBV20-1 and TRBJ2-3; 11 bases map to TRBD2. Germline values: CDR1 DFQATT, CDR2 SNEGSKA (reference sequence). This CDR3 is built from 16 residues. After removal of 5 bases from V and 0 bases from J, the junction contained 7 bases not matched to a gene. As DNA, the CDR3 is TGCAGTGCTCGGGGACTAGCGGCCACTAGCACAGATACGCAGTATTTT. Its protein product is CSARGLAATSTDTQYF.

V gene TRBV12-3 or TRBV12-4 combines with J gene TRBJ2-5, with D tentatively TRBD1 or TRBD2 (6 bases each). CDR3 length: 13 amino acids. The V end was cut by 4 bases, the J end by 2 bases, with 8 bases between. The CDR3 DNA reads as TGTGCCAGCAGTTGGGGGGCTCAAGAGACCCAGTACTTC. Its protein is CASSWGAQETQYF.

Ten or more counts support this clonotype. The gene calls are TRBV5-8 and TRBJ1-4, with 7 bases lining up with TRBD1. This CDR3 comprises 15 residues. The germline V gene has CDR1 SGHTS and CDR2 YDEGEE. V gave up 4 bases and J gave up 7 bases; unmatched junction bases: 10. As DNA, the CDR3 is TGTGCCAGCAGCACCGGACAGGCCGGGGGTGAAAAACTGTTTTTT. This translates into CASSTGQAGGEKLFF.

J is TRBJ2-1 and V is TRBV29-1, with D tentatively TRBD2 (6 bases). Trimming took 6 bases from V and 8 from J, leaving 17 bases between them. CDR1 is SQVTM and CDR2 is ANQGSEA in the germline V gene. This CDR3 comprises 13 residues. The CDR3 nucleotides are TGCAGCGTGGCGCGGGGAGCGAGGGATGAGCAGTTCTTC. This encodes CSVARGARDEQFF.

This clonotype was observed a few times. This chain links TRBV20-1 with TRBJ2-5; D perhaps matches TRBD2 (5 bases). From germline, CDR1 is DFQATT and CDR2 SNEGSKA (reference sequence). V dropped 6 bases and J dropped 5 bases, with 10 bases sitting between them. CDR3 length equals 11 residues. The CDR3 is CSALREETQYF. CDR3 coding DNA: TGCAGTGCCCTAAGGGAGGAGACCCAGTACTTC.

This clonotype came up many times. This chain links TRBV12-3 or TRBV12-4 with TRBJ2-3, with D possibly TRBD2 on 6 matching bases. The CDR3 consists of 14 residues. V lost 6 bases and J 2 bases, leaving 12 bases between the germline ends. CDR3 in amino acids: CASSPRDFTDTQYF. CDR3 in DNA: TGTGCCAGCAGCCCCAGGGACTTCACAGATACGCAGTATTTT.

The rearrangement uses TRBV3-1 and TRBJ2-1; weak D call: TRBD2 (5 bases). This CDR3 spans 15 amino acids. With 4 bases removed from V and 10 bases from J, the gap between germline ends came to 20 bases. Germline values: CDR1 LGHDT, CDR2 YNNKEL (reference sequence). This CDR3 is CASSLKIYSPGEQFF. As DNA, the CDR3 is TGTGCCAGCAGCCTTAAGATATACTCGCCGGGGGAGCAGTTCTTC.

This sequence joins TRBV11-2 and TRBJ2-2; 7 bases align to TRBD2. The V gene end was trimmed by 4 bases and the J gene end by 3 bases; junction bases not matched to a gene: 2. The CDR3 covers 14 residues. Germline lookup yields CDR1 SGHAT and CDR2 FQNNGV. The CDR3 nucleotides are TGTGCCAGCAGCTCCCTAGCGGACACCGGGGAGCTGTTTTTT. Encoded protein: CASSSLADTGELFF.

This clonotype was found many times. The rearrangement links TRBV20-1 to TRBJ2-7; no firm D call. V gave up 5 bases and J gave up 7 bases, with 12 bases separating them. Germline-derived CDR1 and CDR2 are DFQATT and SNEGSKA (reference sequence). The CDR3 totals 11 residues. The CDR3 here is CSAAKLGEQYF. The CDR3 DNA reads TGCAGTGCTGCTAAATTGGGGGAGCAGTACTTC.

The V and J genes are TRBV29-1 and TRBJ2-5; D is uncertain. Germline CDR1 SQVTM, CDR2 ANQGSEA. V lost 6 bases, J lost 5 bases, and 16 bases lay in between. The CDR3 length is 13 residues. The CDR3 protein is CSVGRRARETQYF. In nucleotides, the CDR3 is TGCAGCGTGGGCCGACGGGCGCGGGAGACCCAGTACTTC.

The V call is TRBV7-9, the J call TRBJ2-3; D is possibly TRBD1 or TRBD2 (5 bases each). The CDR3 extends over 15 amino acids. V was trimmed by 2 bases and J by 0 bases, leaving 9 bases between them. Per germline, CDR1 SEHNR and CDR2 FQNEAQ (reference sequence). The CDR3 sequence is CASSLQGASTDTQYF. DNA for the CDR3: TGTGCCAGCAGCTTACAGGGAGCAAGCACAGATACGCAGTATTTT.

In this sample, this clonotype turned up a few times. CDR3 sequence (DNA): TGCAGTGCTGAAATGGGACGGGCCAATCAGCCCCAGCATTTT. Protein sequence: CSAEMGRANQPQHF. V usage is TRBV20-1 and J usage is TRBJ1-5; TRBD1 might be the D (5 bases). From germline, CDR1 is DFQATT and CDR2 SNEGSKA (reference sequence). The V gene lost 5 bases and the J gene lost 3 bases, with 14 bases spanning the gap. CDR3 size: 14 residues.